The table lists the clone carrying this T cell receptor beta chain with a few counts. One entry per CDR3 protein, called by TCRdb with MiXCR from the reads. Of just under 550,000 distinct CDR3 sequences listed, more than 20% were seen once; the top ten hold roughly an eighth. The CDR3 consists of 14 residues. The germline V and J ends were trimmed by 6 bases and 0 bases, with 14 bases remaining between them. Germline V lookup: CDR1 DFQATT, CDR2 SNEGSKA (reference sequence). The data derive from a study of T cell repertoires in cytomegalovirus infection. Sequencing was performed on PBMCs. V gene TRBV20-1 combines with J gene TRBJ1-1, with D maybe TRBD1 (5 bases). The receptor comes from a human donor in good health (CMV status not recorded). Some clones in this sample may be carry-over from other donors' samples. CDR3 residues: CSAQRRGLNTEAFF. Written as DNA, the CDR3 is TGCAGTGCCCAGCGTCGGGGCTTGAACACTGAAGCTTTCTTT.